These T cell receptor beta chains were read from a single sample in a study of blood T cell repertoires in COVID-19. The method was immunoSEQ multiplex PCR; TCRdb's version includes in-frame clones alone and lacks a portion of them. The sample has 58,000 or so clones, roughly 71% seen once. The sequenced sample consisted of peripheral blood. The source of these receptors is a woman older than 75 with acute or convalescent COVID-19. Each CDR3 is given with its conserved first and last residue. Fields, in order: CDR3 DNA, CDR3 protein, clone size, J gene, D gene, V gene. A D gene is named only where the DNA matches it firmly. Clone size is stated in some rows and not others, as once, few, many or a class when expanded.

CDR3nt: TGTGCCAGCAGTTTAGGGAGCTACGAGCAGTACTTC
CDR3aa: CASSLGSYEQYF
abundance: .
j_gene: TRBJ2-7
d_gene: .
v_gene: TRBV12-3/TRBV12-4

CDR3nt: TGTGCCAGCAGTGAAGCCTCCGGGACAGGGACAGATACGCAGTATTTT
CDR3aa: CASSEASGTGTDTQYF
abundance: many
j_gene: TRBJ2-3
d_gene: TRBD1
v_gene: TRBV2

CDR3nt: TGTGTCAGAACCGACCCGGGAGTAGGGACCTACGAGCAGTACTTC
CDR3aa: CVRTDPGVGTYEQYF
abundance: .
j_gene: TRBJ2-7
d_gene: .
v_gene: TRBV7-5

CDR3nt: TGTGCCAGCAGTCGCTTCCAGGCCGCAGGCGCCTATAATTCACCCCTCCACTTT
CDR3aa: CASSRFQAAGAYNSPLHF
abundance: few
j_gene: TRBJ1-6
d_gene: .
v_gene: TRBV27

CDR3nt: TGTGCCAGCAGTTCACGGACAGGGGGGCTTAGGCAGCCCCAGCATTTT
CDR3aa: CASSSRTGGLRQPQHF
abundance: few
j_gene: TRBJ1-5
d_gene: TRBD1
v_gene: TRBV28

CDR3nt: TGTGCCAGCAGCCAGGGACTAGCGAGACAAGAGACCCAGTACTTC
CDR3aa: CASSQGLARQETQYF
abundance: .
j_gene: TRBJ2-5
d_gene: TRBD2
v_gene: TRBV7-3

CDR3nt: TGTGCCAGCAGTCAACGGACAGGGGGGGGCTACGAGCAGTACTTC
CDR3aa: CASSQRTGGGYEQYF
abundance: .
j_gene: TRBJ2-7
d_gene: TRBD1
v_gene: TRBV6-6

CDR3nt: TGTGCCAGCCGAGGGACAGGGGCCGGGGAGCTGTTTTTT
CDR3aa: CASRGTGAGELFF
abundance: .
j_gene: TRBJ2-2
d_gene: TRBD1
v_gene: TRBV28

CDR3nt: TGTGCCAGCTCACCACCGACAGGGGATGGGGAGACCCAGTACTTC
CDR3aa: CASSPPTGDGETQYF
abundance: .
j_gene: TRBJ2-5
d_gene: TRBD1
v_gene: TRBV18

CDR3nt: TGTGCCAGCAGCTCTCTACTAGCAGACGGGCAGTACTTC
CDR3aa: CASSSLLADGQYF
abundance: .
j_gene: TRBJ2-7
d_gene: .
v_gene: TRBV6-5

CDR3nt: TGTGCCAGCAGCTCAGCGGATACGCAGTATTTT
CDR3aa: CASSSADTQYF
abundance: .
j_gene: TRBJ2-3
d_gene: .
v_gene: TRBV11-2

CDR3nt: TGTGCCAGCAGCTTCTCTAATGAAAAACTGTTTTTT
CDR3aa: CASSFSNEKLFF
abundance: few
j_gene: TRBJ1-4
d_gene: .
v_gene: TRBV7-9

CDR3nt: TGTGCCAGTTCACTAGCGGGAGCGACAGATACGCAGTATTTT
CDR3aa: CASSLAGATDTQYF
abundance: few
j_gene: TRBJ2-3
d_gene: TRBD2
v_gene: TRBV28

CDR3nt: TGTGCCAGCAGCAAACGGGGGGGAGGCTACGAGCAGTACTTC
CDR3aa: CASSKRGGGYEQYF
abundance: .
j_gene: TRBJ2-7
d_gene: TRBD2
v_gene: TRBV7-2

CDR3nt: TGTGCCAGCAGTTCCGGACTGAACTCTGGAAACACCATATATTTT
CDR3aa: CASSSGLNSGNTIYF
abundance: few
j_gene: TRBJ1-3
d_gene: .
v_gene: TRBV28

CDR3nt: TGTGCCAGCTCACCGACAGGGGAAGGGTCCTACGAGCAGTACTTC
CDR3aa: CASSPTGEGSYEQYF
abundance: once
j_gene: TRBJ2-7
d_gene: TRBD1
v_gene: TRBV18

CDR3nt: TGTGCCAGCTCATTCACAGGGGACCCCAATGAAAAACTGTTTTTT
CDR3aa: CASSFTGDPNEKLFF
abundance: once
j_gene: TRBJ1-4
d_gene: TRBD1
v_gene: TRBV18

CDR3nt: TGTGCCAGCAGCCAGAGCCGGGACAGGGGGCAAAGCGAGCAGTACTTC
CDR3aa: CASSQSRDRGQSEQYF
abundance: .
j_gene: TRBJ2-7
d_gene: TRBD1
v_gene: TRBV4-2

CDR3nt: TGTGCCAGCAGCTCAGGTACTGAAGCTTTCTTT
CDR3aa: CASSSGTEAFF
abundance: many
j_gene: TRBJ1-1
d_gene: .
v_gene: TRBV7-3

CDR3nt: TGTGCCAGCAGCCCGCCGGATATTGACCCTAGAACTGAAGCTTTCTTT
CDR3aa: CASSPPDIDPRTEAFF
abundance: .
j_gene: TRBJ1-1
d_gene: .
v_gene: TRBV3-1/TRBV3-2

CDR3nt: TGCGCCAGCAGCCAAGGGAGGGACAGGGCGACCTACGAGCAGTACTTC
CDR3aa: CASSQGRDRATYEQYF
abundance: .
j_gene: TRBJ2-7
d_gene: TRBD1
v_gene: TRBV4-3